There are many counts of the clone carrying this TCR beta chain. With V trimmed by 2 bases and J by 6 bases, 0 bases remained unmatched. CDR1 and CDR2 from the germline V gene are MRHNA and SNTAGT. The CDR3 totals 13 residues. The assay was immunoSEQ multiplex PCR, and TCRdb's table has in-frame clones only and misses some. In the table there are approximately 120,000 clones, around three quarters of which are singletons. The record originates from a study of blood T cell repertoires in COVID-19. Study-level information: Both acute and convalescent COVID-19 samples were obtained from the United States, Italy and Spain. T cells, B-cell-depleted T cells, or PBMCs supplied cDNA or gDNA.

The clonotype comes from a man aged 35-49 years with active or convalescent COVID-19. Specimen: peripheral blood. This chain links TRBV6-4 with TRBJ2-1; 8 nucleotides match TRBD2. Here the CDR3 reads CASSDRGGNEQFF. In DNA form, the CDR3 reads TGTGCCAGCAGTGACCGGGGGGGCAATGAGCAGTTCTTC.